These T cell receptor beta chains were read from a single sample in a study of OX40 agonist ivuxolimab in advanced cancers. Assay used: immunoSEQ multiplex PCR; TCRdb lists only in-frame clones, some missing. The table lists about 50,000 clones, approximately 91% of them singletons, with around 0.6% in the top ten. The sample consisted of CD4+ or CD8+ T cells sorted from blood, taken in a trial of the OX40 agonist ivuxolimab. These receptors originate from an adult with an advanced solid tumor such as melanoma, head and neck, liver or kidney cancer. CDR3s include the opening cysteine and the closing phenylalanine or tryptophan. Each record gives: D gene, clone size, V gene, J gene, CDR3 DNA, CDR3 protein. The D gene is left open where the match is weak. Clone size, where shown, is once, few, many, or a class for clones that have expanded.

NA,few,TRBV9,TRBJ2-2,TGTGCCAGCAGCGTACTATCCACCGGGGAGCTGTTTTTT,CASSVLSTGELFF
NA,NA,TRBV6-1,TRBJ2-4,TGTGCCAGCAGTGAGGACGGCGGACTAGCCAAAAACATTCAGTACTTC,CASSEDGGLAKNIQYF
NA,few,TRBV28,TRBJ1-5,TGTGCCAGCAGTTTATTGGGGGGCCAGCCCCAGCATTTT,CASSLLGGQPQHF
NA,NA,TRBV27,TRBJ1-2,TGTGCCAGCAGTCGGAGTCAGGGGATAGGAGGCTACACCTTC,CASSRSQGIGGYTF
TRBD2,once,TRBV2,TRBJ2-2,TGTGCCAGCAGCAGACTAGCGGGGAGCACCGGGGAGCTGTTTTTT,CASSRLAGSTGELFF
NA,NA,TRBV11-3,TRBJ2-7,TGTGCCAGCAGCTTAGTTTCGGCCTCTCACGAGCAGTACTTC,CASSLVSASHEQYF
TRBD2,NA,TRBV9,TRBJ2-3,TGTGCCAGCAGCGTAGGGCTAGCGGGAGTATCCGATACGCAGTATTTT,CASSVGLAGVSDTQYF
NA,NA,TRBV18,TRBJ1-2,TGTGCCAGCTCACCATCGGGGATGAACTATGGCTACACCTTC,CASSPSGMNYGYTF
NA,NA,TRBV29-1,TRBJ2-5,TGCAGCGTTGAAGGCGGCCAGCGGCGGGAGACCCAGTACTTC,CSVEGGQRRETQYF
NA,NA,TRBV5-4,TRBJ1-4,TGTGCCAGCAGCTTGGACAGGGCGGCTGAAAAACTGTTTTTT,CASSLDRAAEKLFF
NA,NA,TRBV4-1,TRBJ1-2,TGCGCCAGCAGCCAAGTGCTTGGAGGGATAACCTATGGCTACACCTTC,CASSQVLGGITYGYTF
NA,NA,TRBV4-2,TRBJ2-2,TGTGCCAGCAGCCAAGGTGGGGTCGGGGAGCTGTTTTTT,CASSQGGVGELFF
NA,once,TRBV20-1,TRBJ1-2,TGCAGTGCTAGTAAGTGGGAGGAGTACACCTTC,CSASKWEEYTF
TRBD2,NA,TRBV19,TRBJ2-5,TGTGCCAGTAGTCTCGGGAGGCGAGAGACCCAGTACTTC,CASSLGRRETQYF
NA,NA,TRBV18,TRBJ1-5,TGTGCCAGCTCACCAGCGAGCAATCAGCCCCAGCATTTT,CASSPASNQPQHF
NA,NA,TRBV6-1,TRBJ2-1,TGTGCCAGCAGTGAAGCGTTCTACAATGAGCAGTTCTTC,CASSEAFYNEQFF
TRBD1,NA,TRBV6-6,TRBJ1-2,TGTGCCAGCAGTCCCCGGACAGGGGAACTTGGCTACACCTTC,CASSPRTGELGYTF
TRBD1,few,TRBV4-1,TRBJ1-1,TGCGCCAGCAGCCAAGATGCGCAGGGGGCGCAGAACACTGAAGCTTTCTTT,CASSQDAQGAQNTEAFF
TRBD2,NA,TRBV5-1,TRBJ2-5,TGCGCCAGCAGCCACGGACTAGCGGGGGCCCTCCAAGAGACCCAGTACTTC,CASSHGLAGALQETQYF
TRBD1,NA,TRBV18,TRBJ1-4,TGTGCCAGCTCACCGGGACAGGGAAGGAATGAAAAACTGTTTTTT,CASSPGQGRNEKLFF
TRBD2,NA,TRBV9,TRBJ2-5,TGTGCCAGCAGCGTAGGCGGGGGACTACAAGAGACCCAGTACTTC,CASSVGGGLQETQYF
NA,once,TRBV2,TRBJ1-1,TGTGCCAGCACTTTAGACAGGACAAGGAACACTGAAGCTTTCTTT,CASTLDRTRNTEAFF
NA,NA,TRBV9,TRBJ2-2,TGTGCCAGCAGCGCTGAGCTGGGCACCGGGGAGCTGTTTTTT,CASSAELGTGELFF
NA,NA,TRBV5-1,TRBJ2-7,TGCGCCAGCAGCTTGGCCCCGGGCCTCTCCTACGAGCAGTACTTC,CASSLAPGLSYEQYF
NA,NA,TRBV19,TRBJ1-3,TGTGCCAGTCGAAGCAGAGTACACTCTGGAAACACCATATATTTT,CASRSRVHSGNTIYF
NA,NA,TRBV21-1,TRBJ2-2,TGTGCCAGCAGCAAAGGGGTTCCAGGAGGGGGAAAGACGGCCGGGGAGCTGTTTTTT,CASSKGVPGGGKTAGELFF
NA,NA,TRBV7-3,TRBJ1-6,TGTGCCAGCAGCTTGAGCTCCTATAATTCACCCCTCCACTTT,CASSLSSYNSPLHF
NA,NA,TRBV10-3,TRBJ2-2,TGTGCCATCAGTGTGACAGGGAACACCGGGGAGCTGTTTTTT,CAISVTGNTGELFF
TRBD2,NA,TRBV6-1,TRBJ2-1,TGTGCCAGCACCGGGACTAGCGGAAACAATGAGCAGTTCTTC,CASTGTSGNNEQFF
TRBD1,NA,TRBV14,TRBJ2-1,TGTGCCAGCAGCCCTGGGACAGGGTATGAGCAGTTCTTC,CASSPGTGYEQFF
TRBD2,NA,TRBV7-9,TRBJ2-7,TGTGCCAGCAGCTCCCCTAGCGGGAGTTACGAGCAGTACTTC,CASSSPSGSYEQYF
NA,NA,TRBV5-1,TRBJ1-6,TGCGCCAGCAGCTTGGTGTGGGAGGGGAATTCACCCCTCCACTTT,CASSLVWEGNSPLHF
NA,few,TRBV28,TRBJ2-1,TGTGCCAGCAGTCCCAGACAGTTTTCGTCGGGCAATGAGCAGTTCTTC,CASSPRQFSSGNEQFF
NA,NA,TRBV7-2,TRBJ1-2,TGTGCCAGCAGCCCTACGGGTGGGTATGGCTACACCTTC,CASSPTGGYGYTF
NA,NA,TRBV5-1,TRBJ1-2,TGCGCCAGCAGCTTGGGCGGGATCGGCTATGGCTACACCTTC,CASSLGGIGYGYTF
TRBD1,NA,TRBV6-1,TRBJ1-5,TGTGCCAGCAGGGGGGACAGGGGCTTTAATCAGCCCCAGCATTTT,CASRGDRGFNQPQHF